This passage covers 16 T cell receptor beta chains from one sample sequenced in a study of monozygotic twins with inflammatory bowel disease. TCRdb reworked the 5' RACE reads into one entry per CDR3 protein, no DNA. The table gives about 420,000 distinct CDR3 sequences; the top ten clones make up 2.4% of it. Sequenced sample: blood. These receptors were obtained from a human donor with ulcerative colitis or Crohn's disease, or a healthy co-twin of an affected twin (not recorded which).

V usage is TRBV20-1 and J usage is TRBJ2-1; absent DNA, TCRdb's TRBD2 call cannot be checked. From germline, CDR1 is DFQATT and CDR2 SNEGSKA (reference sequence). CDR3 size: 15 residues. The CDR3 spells CSARLLAGGWSEQFF.

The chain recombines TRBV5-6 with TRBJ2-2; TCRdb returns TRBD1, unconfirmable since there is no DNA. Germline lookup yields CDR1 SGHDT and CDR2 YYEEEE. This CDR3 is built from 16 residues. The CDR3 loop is CASTKDRKANTGELFF.

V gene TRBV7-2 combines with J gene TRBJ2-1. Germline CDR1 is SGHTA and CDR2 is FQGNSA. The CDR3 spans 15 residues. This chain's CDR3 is CASSLSGPNGDEQFF.

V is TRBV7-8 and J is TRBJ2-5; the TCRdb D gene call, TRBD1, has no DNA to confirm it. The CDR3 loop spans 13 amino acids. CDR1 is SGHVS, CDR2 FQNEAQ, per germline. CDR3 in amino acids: CASSFLRGETQYF.

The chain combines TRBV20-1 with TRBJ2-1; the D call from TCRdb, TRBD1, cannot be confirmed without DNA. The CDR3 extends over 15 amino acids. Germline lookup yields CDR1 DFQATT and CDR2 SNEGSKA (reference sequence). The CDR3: CSARDGRGVTHEQFF.

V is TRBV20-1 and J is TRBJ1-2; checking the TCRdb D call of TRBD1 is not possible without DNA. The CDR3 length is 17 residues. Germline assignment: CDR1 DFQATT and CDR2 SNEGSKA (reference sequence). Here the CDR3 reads CSATTMGNRGRIYGYTF.

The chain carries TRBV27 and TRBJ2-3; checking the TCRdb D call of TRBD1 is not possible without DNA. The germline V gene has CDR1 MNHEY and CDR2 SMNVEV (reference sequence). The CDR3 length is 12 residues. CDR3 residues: CASNPGGDTQYF.

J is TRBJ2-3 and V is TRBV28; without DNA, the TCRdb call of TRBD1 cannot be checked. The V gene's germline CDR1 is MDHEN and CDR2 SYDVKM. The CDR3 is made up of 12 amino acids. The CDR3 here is CASSLGAFTQYF.

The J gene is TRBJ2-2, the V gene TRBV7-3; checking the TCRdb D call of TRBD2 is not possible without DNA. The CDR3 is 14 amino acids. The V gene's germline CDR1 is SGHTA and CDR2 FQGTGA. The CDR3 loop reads CASSPLGETGELFF. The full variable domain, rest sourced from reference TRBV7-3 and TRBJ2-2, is GAGVSQTPSNKVTEKGKYVELRCDPISGHTALYWYRQSLGQGPEFLIYFQGTGAADDSGLPNDRFFAVRPEGSVSTLKIQRTERGDSAVYLCASSPLGETGELFFGEGSRLTVL.

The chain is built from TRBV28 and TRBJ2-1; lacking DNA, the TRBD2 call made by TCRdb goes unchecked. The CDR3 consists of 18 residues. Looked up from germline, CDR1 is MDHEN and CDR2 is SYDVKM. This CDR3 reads CASSLWGLTSAAYNEQFF.

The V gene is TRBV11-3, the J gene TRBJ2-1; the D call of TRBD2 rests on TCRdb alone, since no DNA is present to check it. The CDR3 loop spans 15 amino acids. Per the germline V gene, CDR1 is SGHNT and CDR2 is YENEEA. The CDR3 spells CASSRSGTGYNEQFF.

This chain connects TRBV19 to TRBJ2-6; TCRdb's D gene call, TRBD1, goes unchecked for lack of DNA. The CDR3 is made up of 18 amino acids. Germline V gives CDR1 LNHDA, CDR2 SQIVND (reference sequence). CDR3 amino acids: CASMTRTGGVSGANVLTF.

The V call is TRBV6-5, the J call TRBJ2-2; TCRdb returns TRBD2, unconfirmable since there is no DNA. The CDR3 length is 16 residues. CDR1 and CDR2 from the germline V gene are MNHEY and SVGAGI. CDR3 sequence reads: CASSYRTSGDTGELFF.

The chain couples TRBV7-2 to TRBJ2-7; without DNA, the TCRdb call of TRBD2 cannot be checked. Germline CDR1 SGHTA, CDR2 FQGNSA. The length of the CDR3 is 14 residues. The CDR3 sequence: CASSSGLVYYEQYF.

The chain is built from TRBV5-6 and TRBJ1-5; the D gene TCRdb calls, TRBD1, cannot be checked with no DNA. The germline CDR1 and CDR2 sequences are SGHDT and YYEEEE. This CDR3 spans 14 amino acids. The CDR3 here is CASSFQGSNQPQHF.

The CDR3 loop is CASSDLVGGLSSYNEQFF. The chain has TRBV10-2 and TRBJ2-1; there is no DNA to check the TCRdb D call of TRBD1. Germline lookup yields CDR1 WSHSY and CDR2 SAAADI. The length of the CDR3 is 18 residues.